Listed below are T cell receptor beta chains from one sample, sequenced in a study of T cell responses to AZD1222 COVID-19 vaccine. The protocol was immunoSEQ multiplex PCR, while the TCRdb copy is restricted to in-frame clones and leaves out a portion. The sample records roughly 110,000 clones, 92% being singletons. The specimen comprised peripheral blood, sampled 28 days after the second AZD1222 dose. The receptors come from an adult who received the AZD1222 COVID-19 vaccine. Both conserved end residues are part of each CDR3. The order of the fields is J gene, V gene, D gene, clone size, CDR3 protein, CDR3 DNA. The D gene is left open where the match is weak. Some rows mark clone size as missing; the rest say once, few, many or name a class of expanded clone.

TRBJ2-6 | TRBV21-1 | . | . | CASSDLSGSSGANVLTF | TGTGCCAGCAGCGATCTGAGCGGCAGCTCTGGGGCCAACGTCCTGACTTTC
TRBJ2-5 | TRBV3-1/TRBV3-2 | . | . | CASSQDGWGGGQETQYF | TGTGCCAGCAGCCAAGATGGATGGGGAGGGGGGCAAGAGACCCAGTACTTC
TRBJ2-5 | TRBV5-6 | . | . | CASSYGLTGGETQYF | TGTGCCAGCAGCTATGGACTTACCGGCGGAGAGACCCAGTACTTC
TRBJ2-7 | TRBV6-5 | . | once | CASSLPGSAYEQYF | TGTGCCAGCAGTTTACCCGGGAGTGCCTACGAGCAGTACTTC
TRBJ1-2 | TRBV15 | . | once | CATSRGRQGLGGYTF | TGTGCCACCAGCCGCGGGAGGCAGGGCCTTGGCGGCTACACCTTC
TRBJ1-5 | TRBV28 | TRBD1 | . | CASSPGQVPQPQHF | TGTGCCAGCAGTCCCGGACAGGTTCCTCAGCCCCAGCATTTT
TRBJ2-5 | TRBV15 | . | . | CATSRVYKETQYF | TGTGCCACCAGCAGAGTGTATAAAGAGACCCAGTACTTC
TRBJ1-2 | TRBV24-1 | TRBD1 | . | CATSESDRVGGYTF | TGTGCCACCAGTGAATCCGACAGGGTTGGTGGCTACACCTTC
TRBJ1-1 | TRBV18 | . | . | CASSSTGGTEAFF | TGTGCCAGCTCATCGACAGGCGGTACTGAAGCTTTCTTT
TRBJ1-1 | TRBV30 | . | . | CAWSAGMNTEAFF | TGTGCCTGGAGTGCTGGGATGAACACTGAAGCTTTCTTT
TRBJ2-5 | TRBV6-5 | . | . | CASRLTGPGTQYF | TGTGCCAGCAGACTCACTGGCCCGGGGACCCAGTACTTC
TRBJ2-3 | TRBV7-3 | TRBD1 | . | CASSFKAQRAGGPSTDTQYF | TGTGCCAGCAGCTTCAAAGCCCAAAGAGCAGGGGGTCCGAGCACAGATACGCAGTATTTT
TRBJ1-1 | TRBV4-1 | . | . | CASSQGGSYTEAFF | TGCGCCAGCAGCCAAGGCGGATCCTACACTGAAGCTTTCTTT
TRBJ1-1 | TRBV7-9 | . | . | CASSPMVTEAFF | TGTGCCAGCAGCCCCATGGTCACTGAAGCTTTCTTT
TRBJ2-7 | TRBV12-5 | . | . | CASAPGAYEQYF | TGTGCTAGTGCCCCTGGGGCCTACGAGCAGTACTTC
TRBJ1-1 | TRBV5-1 | TRBD1 | . | CATQTGLNTEAFF | TGCGCCACCCAGACAGGGTTGAACACTGAAGCTTTCTTT
TRBJ1-1 | TRBV19 | TRBD1 | . | CASRKRGRDTEAFF | TGTGCCAGTCGAAAAAGGGGGCGCGACACTGAAGCTTTCTTT
TRBJ2-3 | TRBV6-2/TRBV6-3 | TRBD2 | . | CASSYPSGRGADTQYF | TGTGCCAGCAGTTACCCCAGCGGGAGGGGAGCAGATACGCAGTATTTT
TRBJ1-3 | TRBV19 | TRBD1 | . | CASSFTGGRLTSGNTIYF | TGTGCCAGTAGTTTTACAGGGGGCAGGTTGACCTCTGGAAACACCATATATTTT
TRBJ1-6 | TRBV5-1 | . | . | CASSLDQKNSPLHF | TGCGCCAGCAGCTTGGATCAGAAGAATTCACCCCTCCACTTT
TRBJ1-4 | TRBV4-1 | TRBD1 | once | CASSQDTGGRSTNEKLFF | TGCGCCAGCAGCCAAGATACAGGGGGACGTTCAACTAATGAAAAACTGTTTTTT
TRBJ1-1 | TRBV3-1/TRBV3-2 | . | . | CASSQGGGTHTEAFF | TGTGCCAGCAGCCAGGGTGGGGGCACCCACACTGAAGCTTTCTTT
TRBJ1-2 | TRBV6-1 | TRBD1 | once | CASSEAKNRGLYGYTF | TGTGCCAGCAGTGAAGCCAAGAACAGGGGGCTCTATGGCTACACCTTC
TRBJ2-1 | TRBV5-1 | TRBD2 | once | CASSLASGRYNEQFF | TGCGCCAGCAGCTTGGCGAGCGGGAGATACAATGAGCAGTTCTTC
TRBJ2-3 | TRBV27 | TRBD2 | . | CASSPKSGLAGGGHDTQYF | TGTGCCAGCAGCCCTAAGTCGGGACTAGCGGGAGGCGGACACGATACGCAGTATTTT
TRBJ2-5 | TRBV6-5 | . | . | CASSKRPGAGETQYF | TGTGCCAGCAGCAAAAGACCGGGGGCGGGGGAGACCCAGTACTTC
TRBJ1-2 | TRBV19 | TRBD1 | few | CASSILPGQGAYGYTF | TGTGCCAGTAGTATCCTGCCGGGACAGGGAGCCTATGGCTACACCTTC
TRBJ1-1 | TRBV7-9 | . | . | CASSYKGARTEAFF | TGTGCCAGCAGCTACAAAGGGGCTCGCACTGAAGCTTTCTTT
TRBJ2-2 | TRBV10-3 | . | once | CAIRAHRGDIFTGELFF | TGTGCCATCAGGGCACATCGAGGGGACATCTTCACCGGGGAGCTGTTTTTT